The 11 T cell receptor beta chains reported below all come from one sample, sequenced in a study of shared T cell receptors in the human thymus. Profiling relied on immunoSEQ multiplex PCR, and the TCRdb table lists in-frame clones only, not all of them. Of 650,000 to 950,000 clones listed, 75% to 90% are singletons. These data are also associated with another study on human thymus T cells.

The sample consisted of thymocytes. These TCRs come from a girl under three years old with a congenital heart defect.

This clone has just one count. V usage is TRBV7-9 and J usage is TRBJ2-3; D unresolved. The length of the CDR3 is 15 residues. Trimming pared 0 bases from V and 3 bases from J, leaving 10 bases between. The germline V gene encodes CDR1 SEHNR and CDR2 FQNEAQ (reference sequence). The CDR3 is CASSLARAITDTQYF. The CDR3 coding sequence is TGTGCCAGCAGCTTAGCGCGAGCGATTACAGATACGCAGTATTTT.

This sequence joins TRBV15 and TRBJ2-1; D perhaps matches TRBD2 (5 bases). The CDR3 extends over 16 amino acids. The germline gives CDR1 LNHNV, CDR2 YYDKDF (reference sequence). The V gene lost 0 bases and the J gene lost 6 bases, with 15 bases spanning the gap. The CDR3 region is CATSRDEGRLFNEQFF. The CDR3 DNA reads TGTGCCACCAGCAGAGATGAGGGCAGACTCTTCAATGAGCAGTTCTTC.

This clone appeared once. The rearrangement links TRBV5-1 to TRBJ1-5; TRBD1 agrees at 8 bases. The CDR3 runs to 16 residues. Germline V gene sequence: CDR1 SGHRS, CDR2 YFSETQ. V lost 4 bases to trimming and J lost 0 bases; unmatched junction nucleotides: 6. DNA for the CDR3: TGCGCCAGCAGCGACGGACAGGGTGATAGCAATCAGCCCCAGCATTTT. This encodes CASSDGQGDSNQPQHF.

CDR3 DNA: TGTGCCAGCAGCTTAGCTTCCGCGGGTAGAAGGACTAGCGGGGCACAAGAGACCCAGTACTTC. Residues: CASSLASAGRRTSGAQETQYF. The J gene is TRBJ2-5, the V gene TRBV7-8, with TRBD2 matching over 12 bases. The CDR3 has 21 residues. After removal of 0 bases from V and 2 bases from J, the junction contained 16 bases not matched to a gene. The germline gives CDR1 SGHVS, CDR2 FQNEAQ.

The chain joins TRBV21-1 to TRBJ2-3; the table's TRBD1 call for D was not verified on the DNA. TRBV21-1 is shown as a pseudogene. CDR3 length: 18 amino acids. The CDR3 reads CASSKKTGRDSSTDTQYF. CDR3 bases: TGTGCCAGCAGCAAAAAGACAGGGAGAGACTCTAGCACAGATACGCAGTATTTT.

The V call is TRBV6-5, the J call TRBJ1-2; D call uncertain. V was shortened by 6 bases and J by 4 bases, with 15 bases between the two germline ends. CDR1 is MNHEY, CDR2 SVGAGI, per germline. The CDR3 is 14 residues long. The CDR3 DNA is TGTGCCAGCAGCTTACGACCAGGCCGCTATGGCTACACCTTC. It codes for CASSLRPGRYGYTF.

The chain is built from TRBV27 and TRBJ2-3; TRBD2 might be the D (6 bases). The V gene's germline CDR1 is MNHEY and CDR2 SMNVEV (reference sequence). The CDR3 sequence is 18 residues long. The DNA for the CDR3 is TGTGCTCTATTACCCCCGGGGGAGATACCAAATTTCACAGATACGCAGTATTTT. Its translation: CALLPPGEIPNFTDTQYF.

The chain uses TRBV19 and TRBJ1-5, with TRBD1 as a possible D gene (5 bases). The V and J ends lost 6 bases and 0 bases respectively, with 15 bases between them. CDR1 and CDR2 from the germline V gene are LNHDA and SQIVND (reference sequence). This CDR3 region has 16 residues. The CDR3 region has the DNA TGTGCCAGTAGACCTTGGGGGGATTATAGCAATCAGCCCCAGCATTTT. Translating it yields CASRPWGDYSNQPQHF.

V usage is TRBV27 and J usage is TRBJ2-7, with 9 nucleotides matching TRBD2. The V gene end was trimmed by 5 bases and the J gene end by 4 bases; junction bases not matched to a gene: 9. The CDR3 sequence is 15 residues long. Germline values: CDR1 MNHEY, CDR2 SMNVEV (reference sequence). This chain's CDR3 is CASSPPGLAFYEQYF. In DNA form, the CDR3 reads TGTGCCAGCAGTCCGCCGGGACTAGCATTTTACGAGCAGTACTTC.

The rearrangement links TRBV5-1 to TRBJ1-6; 7 bases agree with TRBD1. The trim removed 0 bases at V and 4 bases at J, leaving 10 bases unmatched. The CDR3 is 18 residues long. The germline CDR1 and CDR2 sequences are SGHRS and YFSETQ. The DNA for the CDR3 is TGCGCCAGCAGCTTGGTCGACAGGGCGGGGAAATATAATTCACCCCTCCACTTT. Translated: CASSLVDRAGKYNSPLHF.

The chain employs TRBV6-4 and TRBJ1-2, with a weak D call TRBD1 (6 bases). V shed 3 bases and J shed 5 bases, with 19 bases lying between them. The CDR3 has 16 residues. Germline CDR1 is MRHNA and CDR2 is SNTAGT. The CDR3 sequence is CASSEHFGGGRYGYTF. Written as DNA, the CDR3 is TGTGCCAGCAGTGAGCATTTCGGCGGGGGGCGATATGGCTACACCTTC.